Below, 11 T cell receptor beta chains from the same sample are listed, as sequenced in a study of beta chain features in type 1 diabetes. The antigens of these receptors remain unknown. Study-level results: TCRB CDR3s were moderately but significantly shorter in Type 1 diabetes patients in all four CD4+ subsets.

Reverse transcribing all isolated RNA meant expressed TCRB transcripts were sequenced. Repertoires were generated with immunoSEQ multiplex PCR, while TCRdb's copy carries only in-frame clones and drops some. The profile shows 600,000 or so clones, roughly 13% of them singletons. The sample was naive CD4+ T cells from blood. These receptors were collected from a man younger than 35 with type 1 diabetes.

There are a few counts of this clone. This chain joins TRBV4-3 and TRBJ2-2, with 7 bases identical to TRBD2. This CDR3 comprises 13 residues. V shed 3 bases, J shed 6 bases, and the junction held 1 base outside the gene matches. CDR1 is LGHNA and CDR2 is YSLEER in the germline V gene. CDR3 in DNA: TGCGCCAGCAGCCATCTAGCGGCCGGGGAGCTGTTTTTT. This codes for CASSHLAAGELFF.

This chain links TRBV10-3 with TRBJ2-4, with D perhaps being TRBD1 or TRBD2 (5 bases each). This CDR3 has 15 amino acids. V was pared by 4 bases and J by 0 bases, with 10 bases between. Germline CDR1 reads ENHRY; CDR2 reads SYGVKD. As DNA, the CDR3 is TGTGCCATCAGTGGAGAGGGGATAGCCAAAAACATTCAGTACTTC. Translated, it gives CAISGEGIAKNIQYF.

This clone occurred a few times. CDR3 nucleotides: TGTGCCAGCAGTTCATCGACACCCTCGGGGAGCAATGAGCAGTTCTTC. It yields the protein CASSSSTPSGSNEQFF. The V gene is TRBV28, the J gene TRBJ2-1, with a weak D call TRBD2 (5 bases). There are 16 residues in the CDR3. V was pared by 4 bases and J by 6 bases, with 19 bases between. CDR1 and CDR2 from the germline V gene are MDHEN and SYDVKM.

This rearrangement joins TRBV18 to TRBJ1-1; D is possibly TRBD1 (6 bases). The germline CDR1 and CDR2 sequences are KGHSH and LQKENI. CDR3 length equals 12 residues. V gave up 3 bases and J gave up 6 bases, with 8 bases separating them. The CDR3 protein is CASSPGQPEAFF. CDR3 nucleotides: TGTGCCAGCTCACCTGGACAGCCTGAAGCTTTCTTT.

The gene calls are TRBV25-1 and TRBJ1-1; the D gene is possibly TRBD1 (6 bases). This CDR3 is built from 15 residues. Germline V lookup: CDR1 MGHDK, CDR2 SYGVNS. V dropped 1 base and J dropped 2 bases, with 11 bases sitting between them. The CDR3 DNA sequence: TGTGCCAGCAGTGAATCAGGACAGCAAAACACTGAAGCTTTCTTT. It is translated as CASSESGQQNTEAFF.

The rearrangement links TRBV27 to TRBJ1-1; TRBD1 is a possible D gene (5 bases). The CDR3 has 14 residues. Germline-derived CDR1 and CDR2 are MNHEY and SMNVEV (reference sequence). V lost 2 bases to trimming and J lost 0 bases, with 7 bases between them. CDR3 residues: CASSLPGMNTEAFF. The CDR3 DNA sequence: TGTGCCAGCAGTTTACCAGGGATGAACACTGAAGCTTTCTTT.

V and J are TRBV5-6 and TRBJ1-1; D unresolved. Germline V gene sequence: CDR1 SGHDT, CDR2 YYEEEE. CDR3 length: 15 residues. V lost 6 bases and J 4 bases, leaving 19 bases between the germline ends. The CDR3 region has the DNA TGTGCCAGCACCTTACCCACGGGCCGCTTCACTGAAGCTTTCTTT. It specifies CASTLPTGRFTEAFF.

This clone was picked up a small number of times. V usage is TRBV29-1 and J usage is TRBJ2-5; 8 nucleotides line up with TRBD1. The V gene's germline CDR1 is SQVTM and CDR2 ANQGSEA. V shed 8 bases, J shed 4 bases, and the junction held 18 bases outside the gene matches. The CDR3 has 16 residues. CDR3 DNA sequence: TGCAGCACCAACCTCGCAGGACAGGGTTATTCAGAGACCCAGTACTTC. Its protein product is CSTNLAGQGYSETQYF.

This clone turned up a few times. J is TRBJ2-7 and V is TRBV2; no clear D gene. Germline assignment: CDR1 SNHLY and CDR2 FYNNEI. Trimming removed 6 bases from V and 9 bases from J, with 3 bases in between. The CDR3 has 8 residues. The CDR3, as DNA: TGTGCCAGCAGCAGGCAGTACTTC. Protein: CASSRQYF.

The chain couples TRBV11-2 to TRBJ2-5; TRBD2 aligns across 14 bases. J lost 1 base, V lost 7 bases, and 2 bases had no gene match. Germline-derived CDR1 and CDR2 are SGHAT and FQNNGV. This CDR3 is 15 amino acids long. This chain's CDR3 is CASMTSGGAQETQYF. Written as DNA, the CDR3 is TGTGCCAGCATGACTAGCGGGGGGGCCCAAGAGACCCAGTACTTC. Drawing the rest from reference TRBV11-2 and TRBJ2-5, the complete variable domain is EAGVAQSPRYKIIEKRQSVAFWCNPISGHATLYWYQQILGQGPKLLIQFQNNGVVDDSQLPKDRFSAERLKGVDSTLKIQPAKLEDSAVYLCASMTSGGAQETQYFGPGTRLLVL.

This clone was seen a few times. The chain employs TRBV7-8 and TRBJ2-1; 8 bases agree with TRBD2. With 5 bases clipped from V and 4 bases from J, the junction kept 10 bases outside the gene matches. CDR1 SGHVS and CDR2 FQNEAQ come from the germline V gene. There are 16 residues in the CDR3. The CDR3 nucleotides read TGTGCCAGCAGCATTGACTGGGCGGGGGGTTACAATGAGCAGTTCTTC. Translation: CASSIDWAGGYNEQFF.